This TCR beta chain comes out of a study of blood T cells in healthy people across ages. Overall study results and limits: Not knowing donor CMV status may have confounded expanded clonotype changes.

This clonotype was seen more than once but under ten times. Its antigen is undetermined. CDR1 is LGHDT and CDR2 is YNNKEL in the germline V gene (reference sequence). Trimming cost V 3 bases and J 5 bases, with 12 bases left between them. The CDR3 is made up of 14 amino acids. A minimum of 6 million PBMCs was isolated per sample. The use of a sample-barcoded 5' primer and a J-beta primer mix characterized a second PCR of roughly 7 to 11 cycles. MiXCR, run by TCRdb on the 5' RACE reads, gives a single entry per CDR3 protein. The table shows about 720,000 distinct CDR3 sequences, with about a fifth occurring only once.

The chain combines TRBV3-1 with TRBJ2-3; D uncertain. The source of this sequence is a man aged 65-85 years in good health. The specimen was blood. The CDR3 DNA follows: TGTGCCAGCAGCCACGCCTCGACGGGAGATACGCAGTATTTT. It codes for CASSHASTGDTQYF.